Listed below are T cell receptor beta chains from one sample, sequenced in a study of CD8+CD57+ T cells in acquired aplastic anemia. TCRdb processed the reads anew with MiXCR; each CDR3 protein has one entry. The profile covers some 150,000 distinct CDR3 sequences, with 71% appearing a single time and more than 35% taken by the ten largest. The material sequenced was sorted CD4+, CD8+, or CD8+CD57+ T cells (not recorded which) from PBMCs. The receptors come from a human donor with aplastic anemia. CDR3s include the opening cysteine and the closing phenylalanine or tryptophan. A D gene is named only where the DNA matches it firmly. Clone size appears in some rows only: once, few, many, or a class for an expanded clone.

TGTGCCAGTAGCCCCGGCGGGAGGGTAAATGGCTACACCTTC,CASSPGGRVNGYTF,TRBV19,14,TRBJ1-2,.,once
TGCAGTGCTAACTCCGTGGGAAGGCAGCCCCAGCATTTT,CSANSVGRQPQHF,TRBV20-1,13,TRBJ1-5,.,.
TGTGCCAGCAGCCCAAAGAACGAAGGAAACACCATATATTTT,CASSPKNEGNTIYF,TRBV11-2,14,TRBJ1-3,.,few
TGTGCCAGCAGCTTAGGGGGCAGTTCACAGCCCCAGCATTTT,CASSLGGSSQPQHF,TRBV7-9,14,TRBJ1-5,.,.
TGCAGTGCTAGAGCACAGGGGAACACTGAAGCTTTCTTT,CSARAQGNTEAFF,TRBV20-1,13,TRBJ1-1,.,.
TGCGCCAGCAGCCCTAGCGAATTTTCCTACACAGATACGCAGTATTTT,CASSPSEFSYTDTQYF,TRBV4-1,16,TRBJ2-3,.,many
TGTGCCAGCAGGGCCGCGCAGGGGGGCCTGATCACAGATACGCAGTATTTT,CASRAAQGGLITDTQYF,TRBV2,17,TRBJ2-3,.,.
TGTGCCAGCAGTGAGCTCGGGACCGGGACTACGCACAATGAGCAGTTCTTC,CASSELGTGTTHNEQFF,TRBV25-1,17,TRBJ2-1,TRBD2,few
TGTGCCAGCGGACGGACGCGCAGCTCCTACAATGAGCAGTTCTTC,CASGRTRSSYNEQFF,TRBV7-8,15,TRBJ2-1,.,.
.,CSASFGAGEDGGYTF,TRBV20-1,15,TRBJ1-2,.,.
TGTGCCACCAGCATCGAGACAGGGGGTTCGTACGAGCAGTACTTC,CATSIETGGSYEQYF,TRBV15,15,TRBJ2-7,TRBD1,.
TGTGCCAGCAGCCGAGACTACTACGAGCAGTACTTC,CASSRDYYEQYF,TRBV5-6,12,TRBJ2-7,.,.
TGTGCCACCAGCAGAGATGTGTCCGCCACCGGGGAGCTGTTTTTT,CATSRDVSATGELFF,TRBV15,15,TRBJ2-2,.,.
TGCGCCAGCAGCCAAGGGATGGGGCGGAACACTGAAGCTTTCTTT,CASSQGMGRNTEAFF,TRBV4-3,15,TRBJ1-1,.,once
TGCGCCAGCAGCCAGCTGACTGGCACAGATACGCAGTATTTT,CASSQLTGTDTQYF,TRBV4-3,14,TRBJ2-3,.,many
TGTGCCAGCAGCACCGACGGCGGGAGTCCCTACAATGAGCAGTTCTTC,CASSTDGGSPYNEQFF,TRBV7-6,16,TRBJ2-1,TRBD2,.
TGTGCCAGTAGTTTTGGACATTGGGAGACCCAGTACTTC,CASSFGHWETQYF,TRBV19,13,TRBJ2-5,.,.
TGTGCCAGCAGCTTAGGCCTCCGGGACTTCCAAGAGACCCAGTACTTC,CASSLGLRDFQETQYF,TRBV2,16,TRBJ2-5,.,.
TGTGCCACCAGTGACACAGGGTTGCGGCCCCAGCATTTT,CATSDTGLRPQHF,TRBV24-1,13,TRBJ1-5,.,.
TGTGCCAGCAGCTTGGTACTCCTCGAGATGAACACTGAAGCTTTCTTT,CASSLVLLEMNTEAFF,TRBV9,16,TRBJ1-1,.,.
TGTGCCAGCAGCTTTGGTCCATACAGGGTTTTCTGGGAGACCCAGTACTTC,CASSFGPYRVFWETQYF,TRBV5-8,17,TRBJ2-5,.,.
TGTGCCAGCAGTTTAATGCAGGGTCCCGGGGAGCTGTTTTTT,CASSLMQGPGELFF,TRBV27,14,TRBJ2-2,.,few
TGTGCCACCAAGGGTAGCGGGACTCAAGAGACCCAGTACTTC,CATKGSGTQETQYF,TRBV10-3,14,TRBJ2-5,TRBD2,.
TGTGCCAGCAGATTGTCGGGGAACACTGAAGCTTTCTTT,CASRLSGNTEAFF,TRBV25-1,13,TRBJ1-1,.,.
TGCAGTGCCGCGGGACTAGATGGGCCAAACACTCAGTACTTC,CSAAGLDGPNTQYF,TRBV20-1,14,TRBJ2-4,TRBD2,.
TGTGCCAGCAGTGAGAAGGGCGGGAGAGGCACAGATACGCAGTATTTT,CASSEKGGRGTDTQYF,TRBV6-4,16,TRBJ2-3,TRBD2,many
TGTGCCAGCAGTGAAGAGGGGGGATACACCGGGGAGCTGTTTTTT,CASSEEGGYTGELFF,TRBV2,15,TRBJ2-2,.,.
TGCAGTGCTAGAGAGACAGGGTCCTCCGAGCAGTACTTC,CSARETGSSEQYF,TRBV20-1,13,TRBJ2-7,TRBD1,once
TGTGCCAGCAGTTATCTGTACGGATCTCGTCGTGAAGGCTACACCTTC,CASSYLYGSRREGYTF,TRBV6-5,16,TRBJ1-2,.,.
TGTGCCAGCGGGATCACCGGGGAGCTGTTTTTT,CASGITGELFF,TRBV25-1,11,TRBJ2-2,.,.
TGTGCCAGCAGCCAAGAGGGCTGGCAGAGCTCCTACGAGCAGTACTTC,CASSQEGWQSSYEQYF,TRBV14,16,TRBJ2-7,.,.
TGTGCCAGCAGCCCGACATCGGGGCCAATATACTACGAGCAGTACTTC,CASSPTSGPIYYEQYF,TRBV7-9,16,TRBJ2-7,.,.
TGTGCCATCAGTCACGGACAACGGCTTAACTATGGCTACACCTTC,CAISHGQRLNYGYTF,TRBV10-3,15,TRBJ1-2,.,few
TGTGCCAGCAGTGAACCGGAGATGACTAGCGGGGGCTCGCTGGTGCAGTATTTT,CASSEPEMTSGGSLVQYF,TRBV2,18,TRBJ2-3,TRBD2,.
TGTGCCAGCAGTTACCCGTTTTTAGAGACCCAGTACTTC,CASSYPFLETQYF,TRBV6-2/TRBV6-3,13,TRBJ2-5,.,few
TGTGCCAGCACCGGGGGTCACTATGGCTACACCTTC,CASTGGHYGYTF,TRBV25-1,12,TRBJ1-2,.,.
TGTGCCAGCAGCTTGGGCCTAGCGGGTCCCACAGATACGCAGTATTTT,CASSLGLAGPTDTQYF,TRBV5-6,16,TRBJ2-3,TRBD2,.
TGTGCCAGTAGTATAGCGGGGGGCTCTGGAAACACCATATATTTT,CASSIAGGSGNTIYF,TRBV19,15,TRBJ1-3,.,.
TGCGCCAGCAGCCAAGATTGGGGCTACGAGCAGTACTTC,CASSQDWGYEQYF,TRBV4-1,13,TRBJ2-7,.,.
TGTGCCAGAGTCCTGGCAGGCCACAGAGACAATGAGCAGTTCTTC,CARVLAGHRDNEQFF,TRBV2,15,TRBJ2-1,.,.
TGTGCCAGCAGCTTAGTGGGACTAGCGGATTACAATGAGCAGTTCTTC,CASSLVGLADYNEQFF,TRBV7-2,16,TRBJ2-1,TRBD2,.
TGTGCCAGCAGCGTCCTACCAGACACAGATACGCAGTATTTT,CASSVLPDTDTQYF,TRBV9,14,TRBJ2-3,.,.
TGCAGCGCTTGGGGGGAGAAGCCCTACGAGCAGTACTTC,CSAWGEKPYEQYF,TRBV29-1,13,TRBJ2-7,.,.
TGCAGTGCTAGACGGAACTCTGGAAACACCATATATTTT,CSARRNSGNTIYF,TRBV20-1,13,TRBJ1-3,.,.
TGTGCCAGCAGCTTAGGGACAGTCCGCTATGGCTACACCTTC,CASSLGTVRYGYTF,TRBV7-2,14,TRBJ1-2,.,.